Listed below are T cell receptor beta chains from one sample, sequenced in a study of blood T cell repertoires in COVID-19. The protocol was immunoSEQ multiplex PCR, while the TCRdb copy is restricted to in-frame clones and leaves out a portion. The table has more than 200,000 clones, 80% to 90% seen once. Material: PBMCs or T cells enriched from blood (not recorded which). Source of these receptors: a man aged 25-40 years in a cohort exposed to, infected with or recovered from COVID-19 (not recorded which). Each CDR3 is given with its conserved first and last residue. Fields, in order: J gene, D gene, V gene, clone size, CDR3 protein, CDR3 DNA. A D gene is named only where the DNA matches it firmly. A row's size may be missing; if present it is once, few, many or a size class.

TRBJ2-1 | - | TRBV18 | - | CASSPTTASEQFF | TGTGCCAGCTCACCAACGACAGCAAGTGAGCAGTTCTTC
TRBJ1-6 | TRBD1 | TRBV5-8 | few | CASSVPGTANYNSPLHF | TGTGCCAGCAGCGTGCCCGGGACAGCGAACTATAATTCACCCCTCCACTTT
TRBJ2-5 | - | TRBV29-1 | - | CSVISQETQYF | TGCAGCGTCATATCCCAGGAGACCCAGTACTTC
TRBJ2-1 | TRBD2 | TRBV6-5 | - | CASKGGRGLETEQFF | TGTGCCAGCAAGGGCGGGAGAGGTTTGGAGACTGAGCAGTTCTTC
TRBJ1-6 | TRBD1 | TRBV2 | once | CASRDRTGYNSPLHF | TGTGCCAGCAGAGACCGGACAGGTTATAATTCACCCCTCCACTTT
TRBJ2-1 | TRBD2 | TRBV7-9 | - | CASSWGTSGEPYNEQFF | TGTGCCAGCAGCTGGGGGACTAGCGGAGAACCCTACAATGAGCAGTTCTTC
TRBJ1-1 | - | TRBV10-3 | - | CAISDTRTAVGVEAFF | TGTGCCATCAGTGACACAAGGACCGCAGTCGGGGTTGAAGCTTTCTTT
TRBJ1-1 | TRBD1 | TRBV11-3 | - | CASSPGDRANTEAFF | TGTGCCAGCAGTCCGGGGGACAGAGCAAACACTGAAGCTTTCTTT
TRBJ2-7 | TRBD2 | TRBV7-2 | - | CASSLDGLADEQYF | TGTGCCAGCAGCCTCGACGGACTAGCGGACGAGCAGTACTTC
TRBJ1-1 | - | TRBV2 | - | CASSDKSTGNTEAFF | TGTGCCAGCAGTGATAAGTCAACGGGAAACACTGAAGCTTTCTTT
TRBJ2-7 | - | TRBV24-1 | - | CATSVSGGYEQYF | TGTGCCACCAGTGTGTCCGGGGGCTACGAGCAGTACTTC
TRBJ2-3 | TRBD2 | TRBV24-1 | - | CATSAPYPRGADTQYF | TGTGCCACCAGTGCCCCTTACCCCCGGGGGGCAGATACGCAGTATTTT
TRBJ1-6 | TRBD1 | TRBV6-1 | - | CASSESGSGGSPLHF | TGTGCCAGCAGTGAATCGGGATCAGGGGGTTCACCCCTCCACTTT
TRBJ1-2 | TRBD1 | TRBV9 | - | CASSVEIGQGIGYGYTF | TGTGCCAGCAGCGTAGAGATAGGACAGGGGATTGGTTATGGCTACACCTTC
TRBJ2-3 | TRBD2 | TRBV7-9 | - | CASSTGTSGSQDTQYF | TGTGCCAGCAGCACAGGGACTAGCGGGAGTCAAGATACGCAGTATTTT
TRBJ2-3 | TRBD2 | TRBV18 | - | CASSSFPAGASSDTQYF | TGTGCCAGCTCGTCATTCCCCGCGGGAGCGTCATCAGATACGCAGTATTTT
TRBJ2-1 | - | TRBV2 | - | CASSKGAGATYNEQFF | TGTGCCAGCAGTAAAGGGGCGGGTGCCACCTACAATGAGCAGTTCTTC
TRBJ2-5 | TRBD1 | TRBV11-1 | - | CASSNRGQETQYF | TGTGCCAGCAGCAACAGGGGCCAAGAGACCCAGTACTTC
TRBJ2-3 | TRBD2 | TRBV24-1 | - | CATSDSGSGRIDTQYF | TGTGCCACCAGTGATTCGGGAAGCGGGAGGATTGATACGCAGTATTTT
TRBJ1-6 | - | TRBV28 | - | CASSSIGRSLDNSPLHF | TGTGCCAGCAGCAGTATCGGGAGAAGTCTCGATAATTCACCCCTCCACTTT
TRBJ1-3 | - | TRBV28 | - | CASSYRGFEGNTIYF | TGTGCCAGCAGTTATCGGGGGTTCGAGGGAAACACCATATATTTT
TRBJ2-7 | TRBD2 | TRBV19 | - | CASSISLAGGAYEQYF | TGTGCCAGTAGTATCAGTCTAGCGGGAGGTGCCTACGAGCAGTACTTC
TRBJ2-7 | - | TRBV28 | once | CASSASGGLGPYF | TGTGCCAGCAGCGCCTCCGGGGGGCTTGGGCCGTACTTC
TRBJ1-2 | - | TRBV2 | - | CASSLDGAGNYGYTF | TGTGCCAGCAGCCTTGACGGGGCGGGAAACTATGGCTACACCTTC
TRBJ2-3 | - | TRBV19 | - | CASSIRTDTQYF | TGTGCCAGTAGTATACGGACAGATACGCAGTATTTT
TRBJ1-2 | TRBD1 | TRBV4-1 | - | CASSLTRDRGSYGYTF | TGCGCCAGCAGCCTCACCCGGGACAGGGGGTCCTATGGCTACACCTTC
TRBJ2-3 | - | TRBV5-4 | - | CASAIWRGTDTQYF | TGTGCCAGCGCTATCTGGCGGGGCACAGATACGCAGTATTTT
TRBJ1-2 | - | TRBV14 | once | CASSLPAGYGYTF | TGTGCCAGCAGCCTCCCAGCGGGCTATGGCTACACCTTC
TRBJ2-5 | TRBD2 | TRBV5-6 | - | CASSLRWRENKLTQYF | TGTGCCAGCAGCTTGCGGTGGCGGGAGAATAAGCTAACCCAGTACTTC
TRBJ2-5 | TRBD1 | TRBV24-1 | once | CATSDFRDRVSRETQYF | TGTGCCACCAGTGATTTCCGGGACAGGGTGTCGCGCGAGACCCAGTACTTC
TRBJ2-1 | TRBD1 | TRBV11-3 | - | CASSFDRDNEQFF | TGTGCCAGCAGCTTTGACAGGGACAATGAGCAGTTCTTC
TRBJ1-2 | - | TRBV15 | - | CATSRDQGTYGYTF | TGTGCCACCAGCAGAGACCAGGGGACCTATGGCTACACCTTC
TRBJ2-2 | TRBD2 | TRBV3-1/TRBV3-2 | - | CASSQASSGRAGELFF | TGTGCCAGCAGCCAAGCCTCTAGCGGGAGGGCCGGGGAGCTGTTTTTT
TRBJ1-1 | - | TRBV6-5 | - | CASNHGGGGNEAFF | TGTGCCAGCAACCACGGGGGGGGCGGAAATGAAGCTTTCTTT
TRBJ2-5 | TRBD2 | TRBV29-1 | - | CSVGAGGSQETQYF | TGCAGCGTCGGAGCGGGAGGTTCACAAGAGACCCAGTACTTC
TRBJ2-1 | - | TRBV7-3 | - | CASSDRGTGEQFF | TGTGCCAGCAGCGACAGAGGCACAGGTGAGCAGTTCTTC
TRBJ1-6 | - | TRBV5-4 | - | CASSSQRGLNSPLHF | TGTGCCAGCAGTTCTCAGCGGGGTCTTAATTCACCCCTCCACTTT
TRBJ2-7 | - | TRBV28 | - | CASSLYGAVPPYEQYF | TGTGCCAGCAGTTTATATGGAGCGGTTCCCCCCTACGAGCAGTACTTC
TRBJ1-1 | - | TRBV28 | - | CATSLYGTEAFF | TGTGCCACCAGTTTATACGGCACTGAAGCTTTCTTT
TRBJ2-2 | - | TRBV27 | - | CASSFGTGLTGELFF | TGTGCCAGCAGTTTCGGGACGGGACTTACCGGGGAGCTGTTTTTT
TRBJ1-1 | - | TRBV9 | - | CASSAAPPGEGTEAFF | TGTGCCAGCAGCGCTGCCCCACCGGGGGAGGGCACTGAAGCTTTCTTT
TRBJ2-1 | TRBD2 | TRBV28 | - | CASSSPVLAGFDEQFF | TGTGCCAGCAGTTCACCCGTGCTAGCGGGATTCGATGAGCAGTTCTTC
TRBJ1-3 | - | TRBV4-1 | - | CASSQDTVVGNTIYF | TGCGCCAGCAGCCAAGATACGGTAGTTGGAAACACCATATATTTT
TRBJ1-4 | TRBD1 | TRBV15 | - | CATSAERTGAEKLFF | TGTGCCACCAGCGCAGAGAGAACAGGGGCTGAAAAACTGTTTTTT
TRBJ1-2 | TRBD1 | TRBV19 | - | CASRYPGQGPNYGYTF | TGTGCCAGTCGCTATCCCGGACAGGGGCCTAACTATGGCTACACCTTC
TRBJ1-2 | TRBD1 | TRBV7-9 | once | CASSAQTGTGYTF | TGTGCCAGCAGCGCTCAGACAGGGACTGGCTACACCTTC
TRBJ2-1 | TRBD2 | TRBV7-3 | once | CASSIAGGTYNEQFF | TGTGCCAGCAGTATAGCGGGAGGCACCTACAATGAGCAGTTCTTC
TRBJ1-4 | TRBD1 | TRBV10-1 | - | CASSRDRNEKLFF | TGCGCCAGCAGCCGGGACAGGAATGAAAAACTGTTTTTT
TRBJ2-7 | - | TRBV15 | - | CAAGSGVPYEQYF | TGTGCCGCAGGCTCCGGGGTTCCCTACGAGCAGTACTTC
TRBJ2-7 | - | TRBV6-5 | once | CASSSAAGAFYEQYF | TGTGCCAGCTCATCCGCCGCGGGGGCGTTCTACGAGCAGTACTTC
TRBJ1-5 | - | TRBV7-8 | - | CASSFGGKHSQPQHF | TGTGCCAGCAGCTTTGGGGGGAAGCATAGTCAGCCCCAGCATTTT
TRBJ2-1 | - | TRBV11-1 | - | CASSLSGGPYNEQFF | TGTGCCAGCTCCCTTTCTGGCGGGCCATACAATGAGCAGTTCTTC
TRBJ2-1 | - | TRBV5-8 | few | CASSLRDYNEQFF | TGTGCCAGCTCCCTTAGAGATTACAATGAGCAGTTCTTC
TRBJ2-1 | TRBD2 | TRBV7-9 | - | CASSPGTSGSNEQFF | TGTGCCAGCAGCCCCGGGACTAGCGGTAGCAATGAGCAGTTCTTC
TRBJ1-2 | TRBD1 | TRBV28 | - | CASSQQGPDYGYTF | TGTGCCAGCAGCCAACAGGGGCCTGACTATGGCTACACCTTC
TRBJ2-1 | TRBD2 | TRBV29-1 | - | CSVSQVAGGMYNEQFF | TGCAGCGTTAGCCAGGTAGCGGGAGGAATGTACAATGAGCAGTTCTTC
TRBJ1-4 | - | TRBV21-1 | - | CASSKVDDRASNEKLFF | TGTGCCAGCAGCAAAGTGGATGACAGGGCCTCTAATGAAAAACTGTTTTTT
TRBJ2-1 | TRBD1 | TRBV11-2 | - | CASSLGTGQNNEQFF | TGTGCCAGCAGCTTAGGGACAGGGCAGAACAATGAGCAGTTCTTC
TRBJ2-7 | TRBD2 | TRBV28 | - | CASSLGLAGGHSAVEQYF | TGTGCCAGCAGTCTGGGGCTAGCGGGCGGTCATTCCGCCGTCGAGCAGTACTTC